This entry features one T cell receptor beta chain sequence. The antigen remains undetermined. The source of the sample is a study of T-cell memory formation after mild COVID-19. Study-level results: Pre-infection memory contained some responding clones, which suggested that cross-reactive memory had joined. CD4+ clones that contracted lay mainly in CM and EM; CD8+ ones lay in EMRA.

TCRalpha and TCRbeta libraries used 5'RACE with constant-segment primers and UMIs. TCRdb fed the 5' RACE reads into MiXCR, producing one record per CDR3 protein. This sample has around 82,000 distinct CDR3 sequences; around 13% occur once, and the top ten carry 35% to 50%. Germline values: CDR1 SGHTA, CDR2 FQGNSA. Trimming cost V 3 bases and J 0 bases, with 11 bases left between them. The CDR3 contains 16 residues. V gene TRBV7-2 combines with J gene TRBJ2-2; D is unresolved. The sequence was collected from a man younger than 35 who had mild COVID-19 (a few samples of this study predate the infection). Cell type and time point are not known. The specimen sequenced was PBMCs or a T cell subset sorted from them (not recorded which). As DNA, the CDR3 is TGTGCCAGCAGCTTCCTTTATTCACCGAACACCGGGGAGCTGTTTTTT. Its translation is CASSFLYSPNTGELFF.